The next 29 T cell receptor beta chains were all read from a single sample in a study of post-analysis software for immune sequencing data. The study, taken as a whole, reports: With TRBV5-6, TRBV5-1 and TRBV20-1 included, a handful of TRBV segments were more frequent in patients than in controls.

Unique-molecular-identifier-tagged TCR beta cDNA libraries were used. MiXCR, applied by TCRdb to the PCR reads, yields one record per CDR3 protein. The data hold about 190,000 distinct CDR3 sequences, with over 25% observed a single time. Their antigens remain unidentified. Sequencing was performed on blood. Receptor source: a girl aged 2-17 years with multiple sclerosis.

This clonotype was seen a few times. The chain joins TRBV6-5 to TRBJ2-7; 7 bases line up with TRBD1. The CDR3 contains 14 residues. The trim removed 5 bases at V and 3 bases at J, leaving 7 bases unmatched. The germline V gene encodes CDR1 MNHEY and CDR2 SVGAGI. The CDR3 here is CASSRDRENYEQYF. The DNA of the CDR3 is TGTGCCAGCAGTCGCGACAGGGAAAACTACGAGCAGTACTTC.

Points on this clonotype: Sequence at one end of the junction differs from germline and may be a read error. V and J are TRBV20-1 and TRBJ2-4, with TRBD1 as a possible D gene (8 bases). This CDR3 region has 13 residues. CDR1 and CDR2 (germline): DFQATT, SNEGSKA (reference sequence). The CDR3 region has the DNA TGCAGTGCTGGAGAACAGGGGGGGGACATTCAGTACTTC. Protein sequence: CSAGEQGGDIQYF.

To note about this clonotype: At one boundary the junction diverges from the germline segment, which might be a read error. The genes are TRBV5-5 and TRBJ1-2; D is possibly TRBD1 (5 bases). In germline, CDR1 is SGHKS, CDR2 YYEKEE (reference sequence). CDR3 size: 16 residues. DNA of the CDR3: TGTGCCAGCAGTCCGCGGGAGGGGCGATCTAACTATGGCCACACCTTC. Amino acid sequence: CASSPREGRSNYGHTF.

This clonotype was counted a few times. This chain joins TRBV5-6 and TRBJ2-1; 7 positions match TRBD1. This CDR3 has 16 residues. V lost 0 bases to trimming and J lost 3 bases; unmatched junction nucleotides: 6. Germline loops: CDR1 SGHDT, CDR2 YYEEEE. In DNA, the CDR3 is TGTGCCAGCAGCTTGGGTCCGGGACAGCTCTACAATGAGCAGTTCTTC. Protein: CASSLGPGQLYNEQFF.

About this clonotype itself: A much larger clone differs from this one at a single base, so this may be a read error. V is TRBV5-1 and J is TRBJ2-1; TRBD1 or TRBD2 may be the D gene (7 bases each). The germline gives CDR1 SGHRS, CDR2 YFSETQ. CDR3 length: 17 amino acids. The CDR3 bases are TGCACCAGCAGAGGGACAGCCGGGACTACCTCCTACAATGAGCAGTTCTTC. Protein sequence: CTSRGTAGTTSYNEQFF. Full variable domain (remainder filled in from reference TRBV5-1 and TRBJ2-1): KAGVTQTPRYLIKTRGQQVTLSCSPISGHRSVSWYQQTPGQGLQFLFEYFSETQRNKGNFPGRFSGRQFSNSRSEMNVSTLELGDSALYLCTSRGTAGTTSYNEQFFGPGTRLTVL.

A note on this clonotype: One end of the junction fails to match germline, which may point to a read error. This chain joins TRBV12-3 or TRBV12-4 and TRBJ2-3, with D possibly being TRBD2 (6 bases). This CDR3 has 15 amino acids. The CDR3 is CASRLAPTGLDTQYF. The CDR3 DNA is TGTGCCAGCAGGTTAGCCCCGACGGGACTAGATACGCAGTATTTT.

A word on this clonotype: A read error may be the cause here, since a much bigger clone is one base away. CDR3 sequence: CASSFRGGVNEQYF. The DNA of the CDR3 is TGCGCCAGCAGCTTCCGGGGGGGGGTAAATGAGCAGTACTTC. The V and J genes are TRBV5-1 and TRBJ2-7; 8 bases match TRBD2. The CDR3 has 14 residues. Germline CDR1 is SGHRS and CDR2 is YFSETQ. Trimming took 2 bases from V and 7 from J; bases not matched to a gene: 8. Supplemented by reference TRBV5-1 and TRBJ2-7, the full variable domain reads KAGVTQTPRYLIKTRGQQVTLSCSPISGHRSVSWYQQTPGQGLQFLFEYFSETQRNKGNFPGRFSGRQFSNSRSEMNVSTLELGDSALYLCASSFRGGVNEQYFGPGTRLTVT.

Note on this clonotype: A single base separates this from a much larger clone, so it may be a read error. The J gene is TRBJ2-1, the V gene TRBV10-3; D uncertain. This CDR3 contains 11 residues. The germline CDR1 and CDR2 sequences are ENHRY and SYGVKD. Between the trimmed V and J ends, which lost 4 bases and 7 bases, there was a span of 5 bases. The CDR3 spells CAISGRNEQFF. The CDR3, as DNA: TGTGCCATCAGTGGGCGAAATGAGCAGTTCTTC.

A few counts support this clonotype. The chain carries TRBV5-4 and TRBJ2-6; 8 bases line up with TRBD1. This CDR3 contains 17 residues. Germline CDR1 reads SGHNT; CDR2 reads YYREEE (reference sequence). V lost 6 bases and J lost 3; bases outside the gene matches: 11. CDR3 DNA: TGTGCCAGCACCCACGGACAGGGATTCGGTGGGGCCAACGTCCTGACTTTC. The encoded protein is CASTHGQGFGGANVLTF.

There are a few counts of this clonotype. The V and J genes are TRBV12-3 or TRBV12-4 and TRBJ1-1; perhaps TRBD1 as D (5 bases). The CDR3 spans 14 residues. V was pared by 6 bases and J by 11 bases, with 22 bases between. CDR3 amino acids: CASSLLQGASGAFF. Written as DNA, the CDR3 is TGTGCCAGCAGCCTCCTTCAGGGCGCCTCGGGGGCTTTCTTT.

The chain recombines TRBV27 with TRBJ2-3; the D is unclear. The length of the CDR3 is 20 residues. V was pared by 2 bases and J by 5 bases, with 29 bases between. The germline gives CDR1 MNHEY, CDR2 SMNVEV (reference sequence). The CDR3 sequence is CASSLLVSLPRAKLVDTQYF. As DNA, the CDR3 is TGTGCCAGCAGTTTACTGGTATCTCTTCCCCGGGCTAAATTGGTAGATACGCAGTATTTT.

This clonotype has a handful of counts. J is TRBJ1-6 and V is TRBV27, with D hard to call. The V gene's germline CDR1 is MNHEY and CDR2 SMNVEV (reference sequence). The CDR3 is 15 residues long. Trimming stripped 2 bases from V and 2 bases from J, with 7 bases between. DNA of the CDR3: TGTGCCAGCAGTTTAAGCGGTACCTATAATTCACCCCTCCACTTT. Its translation: CASSLSGTYNSPLHF.

This clonotype has a count of ten or more. V gene TRBV7-9 combines with J gene TRBJ2-7; no firm D call. Germline V gives CDR1 SEHNR, CDR2 FQNEAQ (reference sequence). This CDR3 has 13 residues. V gave up 5 bases and J gave up 2 bases, with 10 bases separating them. The CDR3 region is CASSPFLAYEQYF. In DNA form, the CDR3 reads TGTGCCAGCAGCCCTTTTCTGGCCTACGAGCAGTACTTC.

This clonotype has a handful of counts. The rearrangement joins TRBV6-5 to TRBJ2-5; D possibly uses TRBD1 or TRBD2 (5 bases each). The tail of the sequence fits TRBJ2-7 better, so the J call may be wrong. Per the germline V gene, CDR1 is MNHEY and CDR2 is SVGAGI. The CDR3 sequence is 16 residues long. CDR3 loop: CASEGYAAWGSYEQYF. The CDR3 DNA is TGTGCCAGCGAGGGGTATGCGGCGTGGGGGTCCTACGAGCAGTACTTC.

Of note for this clonotype: Mismatch with germline at one junction end may stem from a read error. The chain couples TRBV5-6 to TRBJ2-1; the match to TRBD1 covers 9 bases. Germline V gene lookup returns CDR1 SGHDT and CDR2 YYEEEE. This CDR3 has 16 amino acids. Written as DNA, the CDR3 is TGTGTCAGCAGCTTTATCCCGACAGGGGGTGACCATGAGCAGTTCTTC. Translated, it gives CVSSFIPTGGDHEQFF.

This clonotype was seen only a few times. This sequence joins TRBV10-3 and TRBJ2-7, with D perhaps TRBD2 (7 bases). V lost 0 bases and J lost 3, with 15 bases in between. The CDR3 runs 16 residues. Germline-derived CDR1 and CDR2 are ENHRY and SYGVKD. CDR3 DNA sequence: TGTGCCATCAGTGAGTCGGGAGGCGGGGGCTACTACGAGCAGTACTTC. Translation: CAISESGGGGYYEQYF.

V usage is TRBV5-6 and J usage is TRBJ2-1; D not resolved. Trimming took 4 bases from V and 8 from J, leaving 13 bases between them. The length of the CDR3 is 13 residues. In germline, CDR1 is SGHDT, CDR2 YYEEEE. Here the CDR3 reads CASSRPLGYEQFF. In DNA, the CDR3 is TGTGCCAGCAGCCGCCCACTTGGTTATGAGCAGTTCTTC.

This clonotype came up a few times. This could be a read error, since a much larger clone is one nucleotide away. The CDR3 reads CASSQDIRRETQYF. The CDR3 bases are TGCGCCAGCAGCCAAGATATTAGGAGAGAGACCCAGTACTTC. The chain uses TRBV4-1 and TRBJ2-7; D unresolved. The DNA matches TRBJ2-5 better at its end, which makes the J call doubtful. This CDR3 comprises 14 residues. The germline V gene encodes CDR1 MGHRA and CDR2 YSYEKL.

Of note for this clonotype: A much larger clone differs by one base, so this may be a read error. The chain joins TRBV20-1 to TRBJ2-7; 9 nucleotides match TRBD2. V was clipped by 5 bases and J by 7 bases; unmatched bases: 12. This CDR3 has 14 amino acids. Per germline, CDR1 DFQATT and CDR2 SNEGSKA (reference sequence). The CDR3, as DNA: TGCAGTGCTGGAATAGCGGGGGCTTACAATGAGCAGTACTTC. This encodes CSAGIAGAYNEQYF.

V usage is TRBV24-1 and J usage is TRBJ1-1; TRBD1 agrees at 10 bases. The CDR3 runs 16 residues. V dropped 4 bases and J dropped 0; count of bases not matched to a gene: 4. Germline CDR1 KGHDR, CDR2 SFDVKD. This CDR3 reads CATSELGQGVNTEAFF. CDR3 sequence (DNA): TGTGCCACCAGTGAACTTGGACAGGGGGTGAACACTGAAGCTTTCTTT.

In this sample, this clonotype turned up many times. The J gene is TRBJ1-5, the V gene TRBV20-1; D remains ambiguous. This CDR3 region has 16 residues. The germline V gene has CDR1 DFQATT and CDR2 SNEGSKA (reference sequence). The ends were cut back, 0 bases at V and 5 bases at J, with 17 bases in the middle. The CDR3 DNA reads as TGCAGTGCTAGAGATGGAGGAAGCCCCAAAGATCAGCCCCAGCATTTT. Protein product: CSARDGGSPKDQPQHF.

This clonotype occurred many times. V is TRBV6-2 or TRBV6-3 and J is TRBJ2-5; TRBD1 is a possible D gene (6 bases). Trimming removed 6 bases at V and 4 bases at J, with 12 bases between. This CDR3 contains 13 residues. The V gene's germline CDR1 is MNHEY and CDR2 SVGEGT. DNA of the CDR3: TGTGCCAGCAGCCGGACAGATCGAGAGACCCAGTACTTC. Protein: CASSRTDRETQYF.

The chain is built from TRBV29-1 and TRBJ1-3; D gene ambiguous. V lost 4 bases, J lost 0 bases, and 7 bases lay in between. The germline V gene has CDR1 SQVTM and CDR2 ANQGSEA. This CDR3 has 13 amino acids. The CDR3 DNA follows: TGCAGCGTTGTGAAGCACTCTGGAAACACCATATATTTT. Its protein is CSVVKHSGNTIYF.

This clonotype has a handful of counts. This clone may be a read error of a much larger clone one base away. The gene calls are TRBV15 and TRBJ2-7; tentatively, D is TRBD1 (6 bases). This CDR3 region has 14 residues. CDR1 and CDR2 from the germline V gene are LNHNV and YYDKDF (reference sequence). The CDR3 DNA follows: TGTGCCACCAGCAGAGCCGGGACATCCTGCGAGCAGTACTTC. Amino acid sequence: CATSRAGTSCEQYF. Together with reference TRBV15 and TRBJ2-7, the CDR3 gives the full variable domain: DAMVIQNPRYQVTQFGKPVTLSCSQTLNHNVMYWYQQKSSQAPKLLFHYYDKDFNNEADTPDNFQSRRPNTSFCFLDIRSPGLGDTAMYLCATSRAGTSCEQYFGPGTRLTVT.

J is TRBJ1-2 and V is TRBV6-5, with 10 bases matching TRBD1. Germline assignment: CDR1 MNHEY and CDR2 SVGAGI. The CDR3 runs 16 residues. Unmatched junction bases numbered 11, after V lost 6 bases and J lost 4 bases. Here the CDR3 reads CASRARRQGAGYGYTF. CDR3 bases: TGTGCCAGCAGGGCCAGGAGACAGGGGGCCGGCTATGGCTACACCTTC.

This clonotype was counted a few times. The chain links TRBV20-1 to TRBJ1-2, with D perhaps matching TRBD1 (5 bases). V lost 3 bases to trimming and J lost 5 bases, with 19 bases between them. Germline V gene sequence: CDR1 DFQATT, CDR2 SNEGSKA (reference sequence). There are 15 residues in the CDR3. The CDR3 DNA reads as TGCAGTGCTAGTGGAGCGGCGGGGGACCTATATGGCTACACCTTC. Translated, it gives CSASGAAGDLYGYTF.

V and J are TRBV9 and TRBJ2-5, with 9 bases fitting TRBD2. The V and J ends lost 0 bases and 11 bases, in that order; junction bases with no gene match: 11. Germline CDR1 SGDLS, CDR2 YYNGEE. The CDR3 spans 15 residues. This CDR3 reads CASSVDTSGYNEQYF. CDR3 bases: TGTGCCAGCAGCGTAGACACTAGCGGGTACAATGAGCAGTACTTC.

This chain links TRBV7-2 with TRBJ2-1; D gene unclear. The CDR3 consists of 16 residues. Trimming removed 2 bases at V and 8 bases at J, with 19 bases between. CDR1 and CDR2 from the germline V gene are SGHTA and FQGNSA. CDR3 protein: CASSLRTASLGYEQFF. CDR3 nucleotide sequence: TGTGCCAGCAGCTTACGTACTGCCTCCCTTGGTTATGAGCAGTTCTTC.

This clonotype was detected many times. The chain carries TRBV29-1 and TRBJ2-3; 8 bases line up with TRBD2. The CDR3 length is 15 residues. The V gene's germline CDR1 is SQVTM and CDR2 ANQGSEA. V shed 4 bases and J 2 bases; nucleotides not matched to a gene: 8. The DNA of the CDR3 is TGCAGCGTTGTGGGCACTAGCGGACACACAGATACGCAGTATTTT. Amino acid sequence: CSVVGTSGHTDTQYF.